This T cell receptor (beta chain) was identified in a study of identical twins (dated by TCRdb to between 2015 and 2016). As for the study more broadly: The study deep-sequenced TCR alpha and beta repertoires from monozygotic twins, unrelated adults of various ages and cord blood to test whether fetal clonotypes persist. To rule out contamination, the twin experiments were replicated at different times with different library preparation protocols.

Per the germline V gene, SQVTM is the CDR1 and ANQGSEA is the CDR2. Relative to germline, V is 5 bases shorter and J is 5 bases shorter, with 18 bases between their ends. The CDR3 runs 15 amino acids, cysteine and phenylalanine included. Of all the DNA, just the CDR3 is kept, 45 bases in frame from base 1. The paper as a whole reports these results and caveats: In beta out-of-frame sequences, excess twin sharing was weaker, because having fewer shared sequences lowered the signal-to-noise ratio. Abundant cord blood beta clonotypes carried fewer insertions; young adult naive repertoires showed a weaker similar trend, while memory repertoires showed none. In monozygotic twins, recombination models systematically underestimated out-of-frame TCR alpha sharing, but the models matched the sharing seen between unrelated individuals. Compared with coincidental sharing between unrelated individuals, an excess of low generation-probability sequences was observed among out-of-frame TCR alpha sequences shared between twins. Conclusions relied on cross-sectional statistical analysis, since the same donors could not be followed over many years. Invariant T cells such as MAIT and iNKT could partly confound zero-insertion analyses, though diverse VJ usage argued against this for most clonotypes.

Library method: 5' RACE. Reads for this sample came from an Illumina HiSeq 2000. A universal primer binding site was introduced by template switching, and a unique molecular identifier was present in the final cDNA, enabling accurate counting of TCR cDNA molecules. Specific primers in the conserved constant-segment region were used to synthesize first-strand cDNA for TCR alpha and beta chains. To control for contamination, each cDNA library was double barcoded with a SMART-Mk sample barcode plus Illumina barcodes. TruSeq adapter sequences, together with Illumina sample barcodes, were added in two successive PCR steps. Sequencing of the TCR alpha and beta cDNA libraries was done on the Illumina HiSeq platform using custom primers. The authors' pipeline ran thus. Raw reads were processed with MiGEC to extract unique molecular identifiers, and MiXCR was used to determine CDR3 positions. For each individual, recombination models were inferred using an EM algorithm with the repgenHMM and IGoR tools. The tcR package in R was used for shared clonotype analysis, with sharing normalized by the product of cloneset sizes. Out-of-frame nonproductive sequences were analyzed to study raw recombination free of thymic and clonal selection effects. The raw public data were reprocessed by TCRdb itself: fastp quality trimming at Q25, MiXCR clonotype calling, in-frame beta chains only. Under each unique CDR3 protein, matching rows form one entry showing the most common genes and DNA. In this record, the V and J calls reflect TCRdb's handling and not the investigators' own analysis. Here the sample has a few hundred thousand distinct CDR3 sequences; roughly 9.9% occur a single time. Clones ranked in the top ten supply 2.5% to 3% of the sample.

All donors were healthy Caucasians. Three pairs of female monozygotic twins, all aged about 18 to 30 years, made up the twin cohort. Peripheral blood mononuclear cells were used as the source from which RNA for TCR libraries was isolated. With respect to this clonotype: This receptor's antigen is unknown. No base quality information exists; no much larger clone differs at one position.

Separately, the same data were catalogued under a study of yellow fever vaccine responses in identical twins. As described in the second report: According to the authors, the vaccine-induced T cell response in identical twins seemed to be partly convergent and partly specific to each individual. In identical twins, the study followed T cell clones that responded to the vaccine with precision.

The sequenced material came from PBMCs. This chain joins TRBV29-1 to TRBJ2-2, with the D segment identity uncertain. This TCR was sampled from a woman between 18 and 30 years old in good health. The CDR3 is CSVLETGHLTGELFF. The bases read TGCAGCGTTCTCGAGACCGGGCATTTGACCGGGGAGCTGTTTTTT.